This TCR beta chain was captured in a study of T cells in Graves' hyperthyroidism and ophthalmopathy. This CDR3 spans 18 amino acids. From RNA transcripts, TCR beta CDR3 regions were amplified. Primed by the HTBI set, a first-round RT-PCR was run on the TCR CDR3. One entry per CDR3 protein results from TCRdb running MiXCR on the multiplex PCR reads. The repertoire holds approximately 330,000 distinct CDR3 sequences, roughly an eighth seen once, with about a third in the top ten. In the case of this clonotype: An end of the junction differs from the germline gene, which may be a read error.

PBMCs stemmed from 10 ml fresh peripheral blood. Sequenced input: blood. The source is a middle-aged woman with Graves' ophthalmopathy. This chain uses TRBV12-3 or TRBV12-4 with TRBJ2-2; 8 nucleotides match TRBD2. CDR3: CASSFDPTSGQTTGELVF. In DNA form, the CDR3 reads TGTGCCAGCAGTTTCGACCCTACTAGCGGACAAACGACCGGGGAGCTGGTTTTT.